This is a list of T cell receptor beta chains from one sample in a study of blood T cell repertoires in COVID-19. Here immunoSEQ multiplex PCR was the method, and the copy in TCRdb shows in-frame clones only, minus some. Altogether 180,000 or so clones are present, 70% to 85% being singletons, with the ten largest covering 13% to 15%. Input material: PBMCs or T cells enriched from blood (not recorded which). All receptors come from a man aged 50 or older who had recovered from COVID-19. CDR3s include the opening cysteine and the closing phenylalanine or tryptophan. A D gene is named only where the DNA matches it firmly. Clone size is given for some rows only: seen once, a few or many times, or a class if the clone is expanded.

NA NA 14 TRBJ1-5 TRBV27 CASSLSAGSQPQHF TGTGCCAGCAGTTTATCGGCAGGATCTCAGCCCCAGCATTTT
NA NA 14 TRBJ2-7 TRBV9 CASSVLGTSYEQYF TGTGCCAGCAGCGTTTTAGGGACTTCCTACGAGCAGTACTTC
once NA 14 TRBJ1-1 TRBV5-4 CASSLADRNTEAFF TGTGCCAGCAGCTTGGCCGACAGGAACACTGAAGCTTTCTTT
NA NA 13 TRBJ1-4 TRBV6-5 CASGKQVNEKLFF TGTGCCAGCGGTAAACAGGTTAATGAAAAACTGTTTTTT
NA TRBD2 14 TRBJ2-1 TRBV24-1 CATSETGGRDEQFF TGTGCCACCAGTGAAACGGGGGGGCGGGATGAGCAGTTCTTC
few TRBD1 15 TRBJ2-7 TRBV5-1 CASSSHRQGAYEQYF TGCGCCAGCAGCTCTCACCGACAGGGCGCCTACGAGCAGTACTTC
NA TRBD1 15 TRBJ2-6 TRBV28 CASSAGGSGANVLTF TGTGCCAGCAGTGCAGGGGGCTCTGGGGCCAACGTCCTGACTTTC
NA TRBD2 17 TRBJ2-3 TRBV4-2 CASSLDLAGGSTDTQYF TGTGCCAGCAGCCTAGACCTAGCGGGGGGGAGCACAGATACGCAGTATTTT
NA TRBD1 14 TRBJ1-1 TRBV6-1 CASSERTGRTEAFF TGTGCCAGCAGTGAGCGGACAGGGAGGACTGAAGCTTTCTTT
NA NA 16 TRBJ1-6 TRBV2 CASTRSGGSYNSPLHF TGTGCCAGCACCCGCAGCGGGGGATCCTATAATTCACCCCTCCACTTT
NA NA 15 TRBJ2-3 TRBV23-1 CASSQDGIVTDTQYF TGCGCCAGCAGTCAAGACGGGATCGTTACAGATACGCAGTATTTT
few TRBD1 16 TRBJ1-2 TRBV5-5 CASSLATGTGYYGYTF TGTGCCAGCAGCTTGGCCACCGGGACAGGTTACTATGGCTACACCTTC
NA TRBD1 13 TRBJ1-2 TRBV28 CASSSTGINGYTF TGTGCCAGCAGTTCGACAGGGATAAATGGCTACACCTTC
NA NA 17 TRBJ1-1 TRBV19 CASSELRGRAWNTEAFF TGTGCCAGTAGTGAACTGCGGGGAAGAGCTTGGAACACTGAAGCTTTCTTT
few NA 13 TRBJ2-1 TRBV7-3 CASSTNQGREQFF TGTGCCAGCAGCACAAATCAGGGTCGGGAGCAGTTCTTC
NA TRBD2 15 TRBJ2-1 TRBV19 CASSQSGGQDNEQFF TGTGCCAGTAGCCAAAGCGGGGGACAAGACAATGAGCAGTTCTTC
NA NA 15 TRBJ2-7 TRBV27 CASSLTRGQPYEQYF TGTGCCAGCAGTTTAACCCGGGGACAACCTTACGAGCAGTACTTC
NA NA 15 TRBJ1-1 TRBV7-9 CASSLETGATTEAFF TGTGCCAGCAGCTTAGAAACAGGCGCTACCACTGAAGCTTTCTTT
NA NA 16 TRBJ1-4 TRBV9 CASSLGGGASGEKLFF TGTGCCAGCAGCCTCGGAGGGGGGGCGTCTGGGGAAAAACTGTTTTTT
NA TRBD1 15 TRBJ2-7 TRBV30 CAWRLDRDRVYEQYF TGTGCCTGGAGACTAGACCGGGACAGGGTCTACGAGCAGTACTTC
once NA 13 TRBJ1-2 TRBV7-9 CASSQGWGYGYTF TGTGCCAGCAGCCAGGGGTGGGGCTATGGCTACACCTTC
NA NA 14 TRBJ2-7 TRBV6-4 CASRPDSGLGEQYF TGTGCCAGCAGGCCGGACAGTGGGTTGGGCGAGCAGTACTTC
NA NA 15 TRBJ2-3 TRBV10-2 CASSVEYASTDTQYF TGCGCCAGCAGTGTGGAGTACGCTAGCACAGATACGCAGTATTTT
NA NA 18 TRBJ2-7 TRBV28 CASSLTLYPKSTGYEQYF TGTGCCAGCAGTTTGACCCTTTACCCCAAATCTACGGGGTACGAGCAGTACTTC
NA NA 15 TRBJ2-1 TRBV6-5 CASSFSQGEFNEQFF TGTGCCAGCAGTTTCAGCCAGGGTGAATTCAATGAGCAGTTCTTC
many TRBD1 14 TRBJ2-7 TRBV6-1 CASSEGDSSYEQYF TGTGCCAGCAGTGAAGGGGACAGCTCCTACGAGCAGTACTTC
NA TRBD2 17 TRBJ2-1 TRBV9 CASSPSLAGGPKDEQFF TGTGCCAGCAGCCCATCCCTAGCGGGGGGCCCCAAGGATGAGCAGTTCTTC
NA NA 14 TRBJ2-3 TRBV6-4 CASSEIGGTDTQYF TGTGCCAGCAGTGAAATCGGGGGCACAGATACGCAGTATTTT
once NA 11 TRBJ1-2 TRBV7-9 CASFGLYGYTF TGTGCCAGCTTCGGTCTATATGGCTACACCTTC